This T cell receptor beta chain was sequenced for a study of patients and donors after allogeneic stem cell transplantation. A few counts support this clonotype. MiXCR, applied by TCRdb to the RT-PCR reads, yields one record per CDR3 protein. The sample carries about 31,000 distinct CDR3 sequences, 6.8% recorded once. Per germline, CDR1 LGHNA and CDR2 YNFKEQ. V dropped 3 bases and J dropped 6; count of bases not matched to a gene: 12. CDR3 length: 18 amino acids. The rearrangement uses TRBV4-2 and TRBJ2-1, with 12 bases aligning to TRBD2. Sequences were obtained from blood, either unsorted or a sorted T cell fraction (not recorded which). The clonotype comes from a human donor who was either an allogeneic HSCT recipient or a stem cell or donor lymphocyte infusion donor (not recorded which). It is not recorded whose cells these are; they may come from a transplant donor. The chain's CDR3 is CASSHLPKGTSGSNEQFF. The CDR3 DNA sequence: TGTGCCAGCAGCCACCTCCCTAAAGGGACTAGCGGGTCCAATGAGCAGTTCTTC.